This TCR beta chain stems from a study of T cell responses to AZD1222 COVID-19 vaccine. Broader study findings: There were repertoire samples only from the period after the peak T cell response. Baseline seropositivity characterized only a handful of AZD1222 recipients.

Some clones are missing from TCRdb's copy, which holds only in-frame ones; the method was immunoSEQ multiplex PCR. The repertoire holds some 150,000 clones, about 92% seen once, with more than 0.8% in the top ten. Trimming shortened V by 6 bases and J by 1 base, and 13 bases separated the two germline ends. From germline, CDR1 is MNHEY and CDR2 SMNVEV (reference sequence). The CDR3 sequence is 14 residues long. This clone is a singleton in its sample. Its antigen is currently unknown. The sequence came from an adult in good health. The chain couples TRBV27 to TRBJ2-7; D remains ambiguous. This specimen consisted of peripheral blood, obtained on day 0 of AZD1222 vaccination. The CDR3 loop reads CASSLSRKSYEQYF. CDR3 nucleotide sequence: TGTGCCAGCAGCCTATCCAGGAAATCCTACGAGCAGTACTTC.